The T cell receptor beta chain under discussion was sequenced for a study of blood T cells in healthy people across ages. A second PCR of roughly 7 to 11 cycles used a sample-barcoded 5' primer and a J-beta primer mix. TCRdb used MiXCR to reprocess the 5' RACE reads, holding one entry per CDR3 protein. This table holds about 1.5 million distinct CDR3 sequences, about 45% found once. This clonotype turned up a few times. Antigen specificity is unknown. Germline and junction disagree at one end, which may indicate a read error. This CDR3 has 13 residues. Germline V CDR1 and CDR2: SGHRS, YFSETQ. Per sample, at least 5 micrograms of total RNA were extracted. Findings and limits, study-wide: Diversity of TCR beta correlated strongly with naive T cell percentage. TCR beta diversity, measured per million T cells, fell in a roughly linear way with age.

V and J are TRBV5-1 and TRBJ1-5; D perhaps matches TRBD1 (5 bases). This TCR came from a woman between 18 and 29 years old in good health. The sequenced sample consisted of blood. The DNA of the CDR3 is TGTGCCAGCAGCTTGGACATGGGTCAGCCCCAGCATTTT. As protein: CASSLDMGQPQHF.